The 9 T cell receptor beta chains reported below all come from one sample, sequenced in a study of cytotoxic CD8 clonotypes in ibrutinib-treated CLL. Sequencing used immunoSEQ multiplex PCR; TCRdb keeps in-frame clones, though not all of them. The table includes about 97,000 clones, about 78% detected once. The sample was PBMCs, taken after 12 months of ibrutinib treatment. All receptors derive from a human donor with chronic lymphocytic leukemia.

This chain joins TRBV20-1 and TRBJ2-1; D uncertain. The CDR3 length is 11 residues. Germline V gives CDR1 DFQATT, CDR2 SNEGSKA (reference sequence). V lost 6 bases and J lost 5, with 8 bases in between. The CDR3 region is CSATTHNEQFF. In DNA, the CDR3 is TGCAGTGCCACCACACACAATGAGCAGTTCTTC.

The V call is TRBV5-1, the J call TRBJ2-1; no clear D. Germline CDR1 SGHRS, CDR2 YFSETQ. The CDR3 runs 14 residues. V was trimmed by 4 bases and J by 4 bases, leaving 12 bases between them. The CDR3: CASSHPPDYNEQFF. In nucleotides, the CDR3 is TGCGCCAGCAGCCATCCCCCAGATTACAATGAGCAGTTCTTC.

The rearrangement links TRBV27 to TRBJ2-1; no firm D call. The CDR3 contains 15 residues. Looked up from germline, CDR1 is MNHEY and CDR2 is SMNVEV (reference sequence). The V and J ends lost 6 bases and 4 bases respectively, with 16 bases between them. The CDR3 spells CASSLLQLGYNEQFF. The CDR3 bases are TGTGCCAGCAGCTTACTCCAGCTGGGGTACAATGAGCAGTTCTTC.

The chain joins TRBV28 to TRBJ2-3; 10 bases map to TRBD2. The J segment lost 6 bases and the V segment lost 6 bases, leaving 18 bases of the junction unmatched. CDR1 and CDR2 (germline): MDHEN, SYDVKM. The CDR3 length is 18 residues. DNA for the CDR3: TGTGCCAGCAGCCCATTGATTACTAGCGGGGCTCTTGGGGATACGCAGTATTTT. It codes for CASSPLITSGALGDTQYF.

This chain links TRBV14 with TRBJ2-3; D not resolved. V was cut by 4 bases and J by 7 bases, with 6 bases left in between. There are 11 residues in the CDR3. The germline gives CDR1 SGHDN, CDR2 FVKESK. The CDR3 is CASSLGYTQYF. In DNA form, the CDR3 reads TGTGCCAGCAGCCTGGGTTATACGCAGTATTTT. Full variable domain (rest looked up from reference TRBV14 and TRBJ2-3): EAGVTQFPSHSVIEKGQTVTLRCDPISGHDNLYWYRRVMGKEIKFLLHFVKESKQDESGMPNNRFLAERTGGTYSTLKVQPAELEDSGVYFCASSLGYTQYFGPGTRLTVL.

J is TRBJ2-7 and V is TRBV14; 7 nucleotides align to TRBD1. The CDR3 spans 15 residues. V dropped 4 bases and J dropped 0; count of bases not matched to a gene: 6. From germline, CDR1 is SGHDN and CDR2 FVKESK. CDR3 coding DNA: TGTGCCAGCAGCCCGCAGGGGGTGAGCTCCTACGAGCAGTACTTC. This codes for CASSPQGVSSYEQYF.

J is TRBJ1-5 and V is TRBV19; maybe TRBD1 (5 bases). Trimming stripped 3 bases from V and 9 bases from J, with 18 bases between. This CDR3 region has 15 residues. Germline V lookup: CDR1 LNHDA, CDR2 SQIVND (reference sequence). The CDR3 sequence is CASSITGTVKSPQHF. CDR3 DNA: TGTGCCAGTAGTATCACGGGGACGGTAAAGTCGCCCCAGCATTTT.

This chain uses TRBV28 with TRBJ2-7, with TRBD1 matching over 7 bases. With 5 bases clipped from V and 2 bases from J, the junction kept 3 bases outside the gene matches. Germline V gene sequence: CDR1 MDHEN, CDR2 SYDVKM. This CDR3 is 13 amino acids long. The CDR3: CASSLGTAYEQYF. The CDR3 DNA is TGTGCCAGCAGTCTCGGGACAGCCTACGAGCAGTACTTC.

The chain recombines TRBV18 with TRBJ2-5; 8 bases are shared with TRBD1. V was clipped by 6 bases and J by 1 base; unmatched bases: 7. This CDR3 is 15 amino acids long. Germline lookup yields CDR1 KGHSH and CDR2 LQKENI. The CDR3 is CASSPPDRVQETQYF. CDR3 bases: TGTGCCAGCTCCCCCCCGGACAGGGTCCAAGAGACCCAGTACTTC.